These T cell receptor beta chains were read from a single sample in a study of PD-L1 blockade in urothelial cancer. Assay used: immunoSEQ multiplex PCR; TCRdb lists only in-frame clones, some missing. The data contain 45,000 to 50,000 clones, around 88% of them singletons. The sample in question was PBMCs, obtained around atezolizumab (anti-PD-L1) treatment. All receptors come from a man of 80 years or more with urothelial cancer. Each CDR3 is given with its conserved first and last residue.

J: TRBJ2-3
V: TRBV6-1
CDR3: CASSEGGRPTDTQYF

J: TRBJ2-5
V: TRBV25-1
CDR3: CASSDYGVSIGETQYF

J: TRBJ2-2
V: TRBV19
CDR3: CASSMRADTGELFF

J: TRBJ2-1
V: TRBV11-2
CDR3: CASSLGGSSYNEQFF

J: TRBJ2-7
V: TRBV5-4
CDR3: CASSLGPTSGGEQYF

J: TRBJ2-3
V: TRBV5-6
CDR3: CASSHTDTQYF

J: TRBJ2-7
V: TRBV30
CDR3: CAWSLRLFYEQYF

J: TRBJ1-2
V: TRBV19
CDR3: CAVKAGTGGAYGYTF

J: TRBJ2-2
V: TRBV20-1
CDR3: CSAQVTGELFF

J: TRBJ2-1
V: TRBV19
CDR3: CASSFARGISGRWGEQFF

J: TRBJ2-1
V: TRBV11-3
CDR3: CASSLDEAGRSSYNEQFF

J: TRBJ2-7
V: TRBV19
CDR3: CASSNRGDSYEQYF

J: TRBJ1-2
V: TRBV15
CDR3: CATSRDYQGFGYTF

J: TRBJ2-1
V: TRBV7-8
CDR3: CASSLSSSSYNEQFF

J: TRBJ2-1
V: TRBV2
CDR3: CASGADTSGRGNEQFF

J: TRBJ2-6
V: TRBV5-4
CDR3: CASSSNVGQGSSGANVLTF

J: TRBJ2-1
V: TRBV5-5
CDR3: CASSFPPGSSYNEQFF

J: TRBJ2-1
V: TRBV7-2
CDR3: CASSISGRYRNEQFF

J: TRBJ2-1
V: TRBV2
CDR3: CASVKSSGVSYNEQFF

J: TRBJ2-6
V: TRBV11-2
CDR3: CASSLSHGAGANVLTF

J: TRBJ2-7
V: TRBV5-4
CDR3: CASSLDPSGKIYEQYF

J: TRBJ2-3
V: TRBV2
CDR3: CASSAGTSGRRDTQYF

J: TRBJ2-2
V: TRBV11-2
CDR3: CASIDRVFGSGELFF

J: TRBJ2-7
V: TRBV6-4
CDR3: CASSAQQGYEQYF

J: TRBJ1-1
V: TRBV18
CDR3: CASSPSNLMNTEAFF

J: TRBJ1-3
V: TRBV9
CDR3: CASSVDATNSGNTIYF

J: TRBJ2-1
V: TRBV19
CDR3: CASSFRTGGRNEQFF

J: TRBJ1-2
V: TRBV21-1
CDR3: CAHIRGASGYTF

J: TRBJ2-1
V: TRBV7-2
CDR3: CASSLSGTNNEQFF

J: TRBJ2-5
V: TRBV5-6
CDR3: CASSLGPVAAETQYF

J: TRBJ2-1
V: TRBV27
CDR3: CASSLTGTGYNEQFF